What follows is one TCR beta chain and its context. Antigen unknown. The table came from immunoSEQ multiplex PCR; TCRdb's copy has only in-frame clones and leaves some out. Here the sample spans roughly 50,000 clones, approximately 80% being singletons. The sample comes from a study of OX40 agonist ivuxolimab in advanced cancers. Across the study: The patients received agonistic anti-OX40 (CD134) antibody ivuxolimab. Patients undergoing dose escalation presented with hepatocellular carcinoma, melanoma, renal cell or head and neck cancer.

Study-level findings and limits: Compared with CD4+, CD8+ T cells on average had more expanded clones.

This CDR3 comprises 15 residues. The J segment lost 3 bases and the V segment lost 2 bases, leaving 3 bases of the junction unmatched. CDR1 and CDR2 (germline): SGHNT, YYREEE (reference sequence). The rearrangement links TRBV5-4 to TRBJ1-5, with 9 bases aligning to TRBD1. This clonotype was obtained from an adult with an advanced solid tumor such as melanoma, head and neck, liver or kidney cancer. This specimen consisted of CD4+ or CD8+ T cells sorted from blood, obtained in a trial of the OX40 agonist ivuxolimab. CDR3 sequence (DNA): TGTGCCAGCAGCTTCGGGGACAGGGACAATCAGCCCCAGCATTTT. This gives the protein CASSFGDRDNQPQHF.